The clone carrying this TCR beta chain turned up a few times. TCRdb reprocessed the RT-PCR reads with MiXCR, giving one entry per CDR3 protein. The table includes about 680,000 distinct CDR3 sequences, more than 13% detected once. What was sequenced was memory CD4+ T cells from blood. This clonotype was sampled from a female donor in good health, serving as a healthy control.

The CDR3: CASSVGLAQRNEQFF. In nucleotides, the CDR3 is TGTGCCAGCAGCGTAGGACTAGCCCAACGCAATGAGCAGTTCTTC. J is TRBJ2-1 and V is TRBV9, with 7 positions matching TRBD2. J gave up 6 bases and V 0 bases, and 6 bases lay outside the gene matches. The CDR3 loop spans 15 amino acids. Germline-derived CDR1 and CDR2 are SGDLS and YYNGEE.